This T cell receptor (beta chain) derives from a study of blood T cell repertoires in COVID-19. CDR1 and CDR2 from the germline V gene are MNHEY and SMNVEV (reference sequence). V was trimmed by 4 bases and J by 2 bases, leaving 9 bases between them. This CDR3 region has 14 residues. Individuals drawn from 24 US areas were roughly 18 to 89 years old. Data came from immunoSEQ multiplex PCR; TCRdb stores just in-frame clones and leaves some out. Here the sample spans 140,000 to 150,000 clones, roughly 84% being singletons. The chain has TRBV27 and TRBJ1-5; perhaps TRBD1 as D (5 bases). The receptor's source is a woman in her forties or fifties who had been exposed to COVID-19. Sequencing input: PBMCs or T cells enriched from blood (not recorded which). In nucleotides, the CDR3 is TGTGCCAGCAGTTACCAGGGTCGCAATCAGCCCCAGCATTTT. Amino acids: CASSYQGRNQPQHF.